This T cell receptor beta chain was captured by sequencing in a study of shared clonotypes between healthy human individuals. At a deep level, the assay was run. Repertoires were generated with immunoSEQ multiplex PCR, while TCRdb's copy carries only in-frame clones and drops some. The repertoire holds over a million clones, with approximately 78% as singletons. CDR3 length: 14 residues. The germline V and J ends were trimmed by 0 bases and 8 bases, with 13 bases remaining between them. CDR1 GTSNPN and CDR2 SVGIG come from the germline V gene (reference sequence). V gene TRBV30 combines with J gene TRBJ1-4; D is ambiguous. Sequencing was performed on memory CD4+ T cells from PBMCs. Subset given: CD45RA-negative fraction. The sequence came from a man aged 18 to 35 in good health. Some clones in this sample may be carry-over from other donors' samples. This CDR3 reads CAWSVRAFGEKLFF. The CDR3 DNA sequence: TGTGCCTGGAGTGTACGAGCGTTCGGGGAAAAACTGTTTTTT.